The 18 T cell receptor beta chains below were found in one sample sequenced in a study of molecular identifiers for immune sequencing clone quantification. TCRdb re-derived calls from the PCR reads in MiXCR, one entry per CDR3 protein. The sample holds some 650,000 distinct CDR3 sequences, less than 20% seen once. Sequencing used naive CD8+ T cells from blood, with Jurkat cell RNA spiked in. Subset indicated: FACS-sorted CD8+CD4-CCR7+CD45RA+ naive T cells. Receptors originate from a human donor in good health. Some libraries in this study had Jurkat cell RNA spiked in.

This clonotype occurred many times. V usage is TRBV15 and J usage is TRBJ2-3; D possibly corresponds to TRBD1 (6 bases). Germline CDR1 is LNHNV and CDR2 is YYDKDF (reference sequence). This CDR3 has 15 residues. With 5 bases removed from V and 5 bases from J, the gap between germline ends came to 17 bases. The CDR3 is CATSGVGGRGDTQYF. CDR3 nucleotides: TGTGCCACCAGCGGGGTGGGTGGCAGGGGAGATACGCAGTATTTT. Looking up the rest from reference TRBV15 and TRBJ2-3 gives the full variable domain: DAMVIQNPRYQVTQFGKPVTLSCSQTLNHNVMYWYQQKSSQAPKLLFHYYDKDFNNEADTPDNFQSRRPNTSFCFLDIRSPGLGDTAMYLCATSGVGGRGDTQYFGPGTRLTVL.

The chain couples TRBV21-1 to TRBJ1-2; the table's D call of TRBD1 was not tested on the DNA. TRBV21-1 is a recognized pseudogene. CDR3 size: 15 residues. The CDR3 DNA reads TGTGCCAGCACCCCACCGTCAGGGGGAGACTATGGCTACACCTTC. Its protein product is CASTPPSGGDYGYTF.

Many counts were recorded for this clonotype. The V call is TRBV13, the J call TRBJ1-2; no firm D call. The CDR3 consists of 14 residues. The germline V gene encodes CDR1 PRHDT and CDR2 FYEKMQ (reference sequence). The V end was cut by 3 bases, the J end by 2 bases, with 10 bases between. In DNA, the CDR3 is TGTGCCAGCAGCTTCCAGAACCTCAACTATGGCTACACCTTC. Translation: CASSFQNLNYGYTF. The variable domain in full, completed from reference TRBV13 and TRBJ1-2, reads AAGVIQSPRHLIKEKRETATLKCYPIPRHDTVYWYQQGPGQDPQFLISFYEKMQSDKGSIPDRFSAQQFSDYHSELNMSSLELGDSALYFCASSFQNLNYGYTFGSGTRLTVV.

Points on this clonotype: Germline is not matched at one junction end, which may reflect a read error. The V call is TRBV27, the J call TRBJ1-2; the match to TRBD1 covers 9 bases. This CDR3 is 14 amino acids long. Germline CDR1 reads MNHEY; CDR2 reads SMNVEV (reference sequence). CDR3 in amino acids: CAGSSGQGRNGYTF. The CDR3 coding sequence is TGTGCCGGCAGTTCCGGACAGGGGAGAAATGGCTACACCTTC.

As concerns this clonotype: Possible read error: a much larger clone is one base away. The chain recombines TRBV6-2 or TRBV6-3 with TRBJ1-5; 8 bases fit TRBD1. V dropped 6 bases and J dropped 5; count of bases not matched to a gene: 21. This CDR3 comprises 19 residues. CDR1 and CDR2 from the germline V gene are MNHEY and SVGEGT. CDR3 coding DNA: TGTGCCAGCAGCTACCGAGGCCTGGTCGGGACAGGAACAGATCAGCCCCAGCATTTT. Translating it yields CASSYRGLVGTGTDQPQHF.

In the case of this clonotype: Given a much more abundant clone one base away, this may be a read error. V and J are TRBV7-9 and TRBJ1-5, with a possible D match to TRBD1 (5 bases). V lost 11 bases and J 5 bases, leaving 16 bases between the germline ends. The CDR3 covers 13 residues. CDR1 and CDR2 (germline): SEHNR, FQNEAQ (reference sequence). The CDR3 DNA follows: TGTGCCGCTGACCAGGGCGGCTATCAGCCCCAGCATTTT. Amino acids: CAADQGGYQPQHF.

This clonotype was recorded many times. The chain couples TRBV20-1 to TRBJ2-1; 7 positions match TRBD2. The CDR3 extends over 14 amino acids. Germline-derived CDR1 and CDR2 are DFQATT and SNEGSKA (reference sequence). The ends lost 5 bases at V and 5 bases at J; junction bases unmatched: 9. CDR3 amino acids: CSALLANQHNEQFF. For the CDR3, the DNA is TGCAGTGCTCTACTAGCGAACCAGCACAATGAGCAGTTCTTC.

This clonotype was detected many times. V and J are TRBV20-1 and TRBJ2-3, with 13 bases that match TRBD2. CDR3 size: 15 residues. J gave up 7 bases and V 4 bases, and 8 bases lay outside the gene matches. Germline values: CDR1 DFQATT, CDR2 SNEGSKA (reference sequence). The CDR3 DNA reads TGCAGTGCTAAGACTAGCGGGGGGACCATGAATACGCAGTATTTT. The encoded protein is CSAKTSGGTMNTQYF.

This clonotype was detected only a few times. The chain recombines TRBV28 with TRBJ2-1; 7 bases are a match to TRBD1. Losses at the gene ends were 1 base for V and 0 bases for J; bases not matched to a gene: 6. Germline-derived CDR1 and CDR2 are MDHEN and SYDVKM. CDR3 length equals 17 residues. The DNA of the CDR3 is TGTGCCAGCAGTTTATTCCTACAGGGGACCTCCTACAATGAGCAGTTCTTC. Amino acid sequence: CASSLFLQGTSYNEQFF.

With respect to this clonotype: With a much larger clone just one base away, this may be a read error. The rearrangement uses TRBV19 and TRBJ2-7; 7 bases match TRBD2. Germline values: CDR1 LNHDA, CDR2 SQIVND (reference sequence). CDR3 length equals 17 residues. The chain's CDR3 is CVSSMGIGTGTTYEQYF. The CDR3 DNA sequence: TGTGTCAGTAGTATGGGGATTGGCACCGGGACTACCTACGAGCAGTACTTC.

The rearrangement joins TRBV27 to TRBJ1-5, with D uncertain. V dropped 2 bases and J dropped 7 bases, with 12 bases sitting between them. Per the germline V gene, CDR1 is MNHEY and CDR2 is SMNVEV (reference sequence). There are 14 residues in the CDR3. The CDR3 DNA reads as TGTGCCAGCAGTTTAAGCTGGATGGGACAGCCCCAGCATTTT. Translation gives CASSLSWMGQPQHF.

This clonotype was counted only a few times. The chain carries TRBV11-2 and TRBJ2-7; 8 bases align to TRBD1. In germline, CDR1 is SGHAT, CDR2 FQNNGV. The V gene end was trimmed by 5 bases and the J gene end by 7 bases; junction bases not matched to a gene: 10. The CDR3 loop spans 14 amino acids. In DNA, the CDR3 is TGTGCCAGCAGCCCTCGCGGACAGGGATGGGAGCAGTACTTC. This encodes CASSPRGQGWEQYF.

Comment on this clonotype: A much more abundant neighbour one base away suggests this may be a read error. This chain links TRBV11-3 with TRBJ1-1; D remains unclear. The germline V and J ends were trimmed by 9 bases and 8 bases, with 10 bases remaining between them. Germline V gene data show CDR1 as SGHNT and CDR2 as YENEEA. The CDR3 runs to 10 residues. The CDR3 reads CASMGSEAFF. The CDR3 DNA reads TGTGCCAGTATGGGGTCAGAAGCTTTCTTT.

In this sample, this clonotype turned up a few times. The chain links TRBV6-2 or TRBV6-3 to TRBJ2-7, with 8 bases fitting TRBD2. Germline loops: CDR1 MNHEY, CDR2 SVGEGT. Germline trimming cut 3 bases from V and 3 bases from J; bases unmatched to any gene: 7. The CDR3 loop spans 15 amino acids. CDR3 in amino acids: CASSYSRGDHYEQYF. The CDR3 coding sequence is TGTGCCAGCAGTTATTCGCGGGGGGATCACTACGAGCAGTACTTC.

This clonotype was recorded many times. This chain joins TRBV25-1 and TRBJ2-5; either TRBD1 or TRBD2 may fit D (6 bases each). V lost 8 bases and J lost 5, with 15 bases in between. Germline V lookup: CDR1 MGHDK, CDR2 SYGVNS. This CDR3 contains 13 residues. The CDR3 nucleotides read TGTGCCAGCCGCGACTGGGGGGCTGAGACCCAGTACTTC. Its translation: CASRDWGAETQYF. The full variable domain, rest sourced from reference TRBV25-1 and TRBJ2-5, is EADIYQTPRYLVIGTGKKITLECSQTMGHDKMYWYQQDPGMELHLIHYSYGVNSTEKGDLSSESTVSRIRTEHFPLTLESARPSHTSQYLCASRDWGAETQYFGPGTRLLVL.

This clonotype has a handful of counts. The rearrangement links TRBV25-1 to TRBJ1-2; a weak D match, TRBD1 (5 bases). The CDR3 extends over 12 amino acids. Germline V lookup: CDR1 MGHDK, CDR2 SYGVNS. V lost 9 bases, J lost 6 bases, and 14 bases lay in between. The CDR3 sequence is CASTGGVHGYTF. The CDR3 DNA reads TGTGCCAGTACAGGAGGGGTCCATGGCTACACCTTC.

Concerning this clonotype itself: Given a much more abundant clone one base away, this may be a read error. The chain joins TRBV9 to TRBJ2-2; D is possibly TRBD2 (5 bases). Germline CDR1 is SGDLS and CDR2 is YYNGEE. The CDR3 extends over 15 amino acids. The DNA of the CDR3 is TGTGCCAGCTCTGATGGGATAGCGAACACCGGGGAGCTGGTTTTT. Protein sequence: CASSDGIANTGELVF. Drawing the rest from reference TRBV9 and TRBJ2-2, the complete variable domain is DSGVTQTPKHLITATGQRVTLRCSPRSGDLSVYWYQQSLDQGLQFLIQYYNGEERAKGNILERFSAQQFPDLHSELNLSSLELGDSALYFCASSDGIANTGELVFGEGSRLTVL.

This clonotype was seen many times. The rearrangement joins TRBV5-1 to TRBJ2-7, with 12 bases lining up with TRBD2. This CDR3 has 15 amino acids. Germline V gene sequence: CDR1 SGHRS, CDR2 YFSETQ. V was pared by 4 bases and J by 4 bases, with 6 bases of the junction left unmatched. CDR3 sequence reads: CASSPRTSGEYEQYF. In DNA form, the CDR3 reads TGCGCCAGCAGCCCGAGGACTAGCGGGGAGTACGAGCAGTACTTC.